The clone carrying this T cell receptor beta chain was seen at least ten times. Its matching antigen is unknown. Germline V gene sequence: CDR1 MNHEY, CDR2 SVGEGT. With V trimmed by 5 bases and J by 4 bases, 6 bases remained unmatched. The CDR3 contains 15 residues. Template switching with 5'RACE generated the TCR cDNA and added a universal primer site and UMIs. One entry per CDR3 protein results from TCRdb running MiXCR on the 5' RACE reads. The table has 200,000 to 300,000 distinct CDR3 sequences, around 7% seen once. This specimen belongs to a study of T cells after yellow fever vaccination. Study outcomes and limitations: At approximately 95% for CD4 and over 80% for CD8, most primary-vaccination clones showed up again after the booster. The CD4 and CD8 compartments had a small share of their clonotypes in common. Peaking on day 5 versus 15, the secondary response was faster but weaker.

Sequencing used CD4+ T cells sorted from PBMCs, obtained 15 days after the yellow fever booster vaccination. The origin of this receptor is a man younger than 45 who received the YFV17D yellow fever vaccine. V gene TRBV6-2 or TRBV6-3 combines with J gene TRBJ2-2; TRBD2 aligns across 8 bases. The CDR3 is CASSHQGTSTGELFF. In DNA form, the CDR3 reads TGTGCCAGCAGTCATCAGGGGACTAGCACCGGGGAGCTGTTTTTT.